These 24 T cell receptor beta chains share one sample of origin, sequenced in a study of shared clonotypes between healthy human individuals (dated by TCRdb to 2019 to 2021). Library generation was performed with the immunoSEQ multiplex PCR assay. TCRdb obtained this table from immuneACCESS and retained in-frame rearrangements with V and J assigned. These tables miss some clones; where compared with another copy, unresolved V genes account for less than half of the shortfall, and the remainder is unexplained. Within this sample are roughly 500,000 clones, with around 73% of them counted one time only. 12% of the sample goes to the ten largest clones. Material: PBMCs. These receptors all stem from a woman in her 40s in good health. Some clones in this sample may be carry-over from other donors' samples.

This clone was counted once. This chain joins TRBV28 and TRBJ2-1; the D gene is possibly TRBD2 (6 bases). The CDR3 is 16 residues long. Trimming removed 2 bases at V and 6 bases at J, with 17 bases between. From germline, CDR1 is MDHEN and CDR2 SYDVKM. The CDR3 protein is CASSLEGLFLSNEQFF. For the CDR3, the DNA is TGTGCCAGCAGTTTAGAGGGACTGTTCTTGTCCAATGAGCAGTTCTTC.

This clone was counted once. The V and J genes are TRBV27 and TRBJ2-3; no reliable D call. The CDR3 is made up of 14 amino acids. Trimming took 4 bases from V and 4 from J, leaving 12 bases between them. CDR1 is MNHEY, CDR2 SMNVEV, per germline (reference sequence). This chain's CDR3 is CASSSRPGPDTQYF. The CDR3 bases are TGTGCCAGCAGTTCACGCCCGGGCCCAGATACGCAGTATTTT.

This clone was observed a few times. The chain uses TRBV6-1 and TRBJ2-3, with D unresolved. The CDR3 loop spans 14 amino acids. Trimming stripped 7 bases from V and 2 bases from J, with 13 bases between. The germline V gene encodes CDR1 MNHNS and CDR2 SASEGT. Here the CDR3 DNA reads TGTGCCAGCACCCGCGTCTCCATCACAGATACGCAGTATTTT. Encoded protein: CASTRVSITDTQYF.

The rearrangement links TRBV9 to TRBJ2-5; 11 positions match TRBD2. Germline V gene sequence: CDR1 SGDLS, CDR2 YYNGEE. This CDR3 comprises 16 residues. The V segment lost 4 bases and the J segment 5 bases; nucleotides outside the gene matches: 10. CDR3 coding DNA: TGTGCCAGCAGCCCCGGGACTAGCGGATGGGAGGAGACCCAGTACTTC. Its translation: CASSPGTSGWEETQYF. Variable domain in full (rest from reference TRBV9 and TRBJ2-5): DSGVTQTPKHLITATGQRVTLRCSPRSGDLSVYWYQQSLDQGLQFLIQYYNGEERAKGNILERFSAQQFPDLHSELNLSSLELGDSALYFCASSPGTSGWEETQYFGPGTRLLVL.

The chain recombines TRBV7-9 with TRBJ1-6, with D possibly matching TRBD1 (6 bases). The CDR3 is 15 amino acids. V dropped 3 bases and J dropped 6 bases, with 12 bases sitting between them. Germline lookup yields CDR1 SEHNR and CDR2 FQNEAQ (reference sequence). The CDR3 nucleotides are TGTGCCAGCAGCTTGGGCGGGACAAGTAATTCACCCCTCCACTTT. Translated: CASSLGGTSNSPLHF. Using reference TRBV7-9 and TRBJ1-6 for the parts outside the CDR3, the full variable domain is DTGVSQNPRHKITKRGQNVTFRCDPISEHNRLYWYRQTLGQGPEFLTYFQNEAQLEKSRLLSDRFSAERPKGSFSTLEIQRTEQGDSAMYLCASSLGGTSNSPLHFGNGTRLTVT.

CDR3 DNA sequence: TGCGCCAGCGGGACTAGCGGGAACACCGGGGAGCTGTTTTTT. As protein: CASGTSGNTGELFF. The V and J genes are TRBV10-2 and TRBJ2-2; 11 bases fit TRBD2. Germline V CDR1 and CDR2: WSHSY, SAAADI. The junction had 0 bases not matched to a gene; V was cut back by 8 bases and J by 1 base. The CDR3 is 14 residues long.

Here the CDR3 reads CASSLVGGGGLGAFF. In DNA, the CDR3 is TGTGCCAGCAGCTTAGTGGGGGGAGGGGGATTAGGAGCTTTCTTT. The rearrangement links TRBV7-2 to TRBJ1-1, with D tentatively TRBD1 (6 bases). Germline CDR1 SGHTA, CDR2 FQGNSA. CDR3 size: 15 residues. Deletions cut 1 base from V and 10 bases from J, with 19 bases between.

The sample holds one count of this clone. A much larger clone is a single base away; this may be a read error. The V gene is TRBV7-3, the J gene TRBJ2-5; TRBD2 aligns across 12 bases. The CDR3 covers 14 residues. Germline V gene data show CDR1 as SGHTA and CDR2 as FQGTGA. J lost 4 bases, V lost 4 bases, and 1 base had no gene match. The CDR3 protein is CASSSGLAGETQYF. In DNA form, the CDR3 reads TGTGCCAGCAGCTCGGGACTAGCGGGAGAGACCCAGTACTTC.

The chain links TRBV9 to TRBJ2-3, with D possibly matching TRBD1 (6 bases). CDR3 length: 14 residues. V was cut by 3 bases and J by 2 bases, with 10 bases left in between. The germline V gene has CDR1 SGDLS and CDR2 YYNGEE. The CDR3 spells CASSARDTTDTQYF. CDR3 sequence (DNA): TGTGCCAGCAGCGCCCGGGACACCACAGATACGCAGTATTTT. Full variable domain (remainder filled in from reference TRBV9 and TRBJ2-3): DSGVTQTPKHLITATGQRVTLRCSPRSGDLSVYWYQQSLDQGLQFLIQYYNGEERAKGNILERFSAQQFPDLHSELNLSSLELGDSALYFCASSARDTTDTQYFGPGTRLTVL.

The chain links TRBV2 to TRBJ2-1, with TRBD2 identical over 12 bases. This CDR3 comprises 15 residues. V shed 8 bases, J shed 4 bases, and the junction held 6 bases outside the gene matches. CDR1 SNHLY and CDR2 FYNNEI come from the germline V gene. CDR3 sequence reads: CASRTTSGSYNEQFF. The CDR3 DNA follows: TGTGCCAGCCGTACGACTAGCGGGAGTTACAATGAGCAGTTCTTC.

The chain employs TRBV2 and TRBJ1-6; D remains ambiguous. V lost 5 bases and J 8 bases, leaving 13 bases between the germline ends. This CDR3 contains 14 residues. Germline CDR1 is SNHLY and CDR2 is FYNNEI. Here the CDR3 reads CASSKPTSDSPLHF. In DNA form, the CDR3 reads TGTGCCAGCAGTAAACCCACGTCGGATTCACCCCTCCACTTT.

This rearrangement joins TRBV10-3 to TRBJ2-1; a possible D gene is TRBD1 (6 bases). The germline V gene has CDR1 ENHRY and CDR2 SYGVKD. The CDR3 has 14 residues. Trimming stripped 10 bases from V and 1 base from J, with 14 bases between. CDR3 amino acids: CATQTGTSYNEQFF. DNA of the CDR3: TGTGCCACCCAGACCGGGACATCCTACAATGAGCAGTTCTTC.

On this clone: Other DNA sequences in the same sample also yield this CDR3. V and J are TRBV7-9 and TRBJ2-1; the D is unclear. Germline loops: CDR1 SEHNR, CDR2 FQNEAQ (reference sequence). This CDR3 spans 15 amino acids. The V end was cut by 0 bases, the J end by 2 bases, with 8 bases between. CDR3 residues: CASSLAGSPYNEQFF. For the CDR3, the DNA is TGTGCCAGCAGCTTAGCGGGCAGCCCCTACAATGAGCAGTTCTTC. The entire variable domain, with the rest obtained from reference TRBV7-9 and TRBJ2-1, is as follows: DTGVSQNPRHKITKRGQNVTFRCDPISEHNRLYWYRQTLGQGPEFLTYFQNEAQLEKSRLLSDRFSAERPKGSFSTLEIQRTEQGDSAMYLCASSLAGSPYNEQFFGPGTRLTVL.

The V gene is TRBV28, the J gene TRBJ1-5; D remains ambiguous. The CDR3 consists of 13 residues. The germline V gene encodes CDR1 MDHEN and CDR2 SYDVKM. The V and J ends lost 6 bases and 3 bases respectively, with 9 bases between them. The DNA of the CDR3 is TGTGCCAGCAGAAGGCAGTTCAATCAGCCCCAGCATTTT. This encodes CASRRQFNQPQHF.

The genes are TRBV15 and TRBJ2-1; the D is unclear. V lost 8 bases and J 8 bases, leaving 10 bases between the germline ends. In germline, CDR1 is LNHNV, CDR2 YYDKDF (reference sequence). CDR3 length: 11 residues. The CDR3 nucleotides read TGTGCCACCTCCCTAGGCGATGAGCAGTTCTTC. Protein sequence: CATSLGDEQFF.

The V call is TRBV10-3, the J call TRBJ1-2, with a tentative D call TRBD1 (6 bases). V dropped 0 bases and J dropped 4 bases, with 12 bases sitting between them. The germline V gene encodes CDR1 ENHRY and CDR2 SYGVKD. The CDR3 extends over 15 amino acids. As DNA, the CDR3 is TGTGCCATCAGTGAGTCGAGAGGACAGCCCTATGGCTACACCTTC. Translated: CAISESRGQPYGYTF.

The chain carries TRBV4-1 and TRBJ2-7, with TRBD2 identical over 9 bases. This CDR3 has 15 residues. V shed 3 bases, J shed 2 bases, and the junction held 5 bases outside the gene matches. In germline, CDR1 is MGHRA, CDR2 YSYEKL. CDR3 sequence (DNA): TGCGCCAGCAGCCAGAATAGCGGGAGAGCCTACGAGCAGTACTTC. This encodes CASSQNSGRAYEQYF.

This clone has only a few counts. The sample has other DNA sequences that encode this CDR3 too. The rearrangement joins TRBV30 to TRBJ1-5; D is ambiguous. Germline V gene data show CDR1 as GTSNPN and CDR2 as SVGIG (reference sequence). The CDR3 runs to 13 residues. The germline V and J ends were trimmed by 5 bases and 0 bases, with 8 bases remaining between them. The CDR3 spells CAWGTDSNQPQHF. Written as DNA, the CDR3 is TGTGCCTGGGGAACTGATAGCAATCAGCCCCAGCATTTT.

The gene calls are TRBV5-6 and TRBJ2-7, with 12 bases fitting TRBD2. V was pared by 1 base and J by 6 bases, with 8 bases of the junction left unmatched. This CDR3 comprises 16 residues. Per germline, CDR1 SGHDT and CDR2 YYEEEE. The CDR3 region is CASSLRLAGDGGEQYF. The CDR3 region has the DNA TGTGCCAGCAGCTTGCGACTAGCGGGAGATGGAGGCGAGCAGTACTTC.

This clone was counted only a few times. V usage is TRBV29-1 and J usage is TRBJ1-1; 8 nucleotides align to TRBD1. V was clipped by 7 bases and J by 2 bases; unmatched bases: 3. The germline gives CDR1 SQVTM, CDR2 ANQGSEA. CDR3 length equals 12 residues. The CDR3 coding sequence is TGCAGCGCGGGACAGGCAAACACTGAAGCTTTCTTT. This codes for CSAGQANTEAFF. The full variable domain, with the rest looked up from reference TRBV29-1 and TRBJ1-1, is SAVISQKPSRDICQRGTSLTIQCQVDSQVTMMFWYRQQPGQSLTLIATANQGSEATYESGFVIDKFPISRPNLTFSTLTVSNMSPEDSSIYLCSAGQANTEAFFGQGTRLTVV.

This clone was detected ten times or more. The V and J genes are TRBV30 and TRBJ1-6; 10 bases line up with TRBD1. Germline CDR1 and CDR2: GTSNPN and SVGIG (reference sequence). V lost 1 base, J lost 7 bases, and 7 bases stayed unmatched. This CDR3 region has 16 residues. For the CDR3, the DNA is TGTGCCTGGAGTGAAATACCGGGACAGGGGAATTCACCCCTCCACTTT. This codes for CAWSEIPGQGNSPLHF. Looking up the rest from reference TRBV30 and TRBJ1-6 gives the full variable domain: SQTIHQWPATLVQPVGSPLSLECTVEGTSNPNLYWYRQAAGRGLQLLFYSVGIGQISSEVPQNLSASRPQDRQFILSSKKLLLSDSGFYLCAWSEIPGQGNSPLHFGNGTRLTVT.

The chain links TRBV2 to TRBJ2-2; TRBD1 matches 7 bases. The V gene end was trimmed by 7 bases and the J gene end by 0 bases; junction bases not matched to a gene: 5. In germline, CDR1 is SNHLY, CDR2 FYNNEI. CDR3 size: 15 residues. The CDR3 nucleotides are TGTGCCAGCACCTCCGGGACAGCGAACACCGGGGAGCTGTTTTTT. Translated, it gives CASTSGTANTGELFF.

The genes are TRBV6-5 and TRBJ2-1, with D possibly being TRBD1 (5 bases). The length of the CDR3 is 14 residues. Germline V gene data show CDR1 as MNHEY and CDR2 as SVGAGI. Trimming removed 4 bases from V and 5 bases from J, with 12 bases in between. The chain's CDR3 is CASSLDITNNEQFF. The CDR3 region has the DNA TGTGCCAGCAGTTTGGACATTACCAACAATGAGCAGTTCTTC.

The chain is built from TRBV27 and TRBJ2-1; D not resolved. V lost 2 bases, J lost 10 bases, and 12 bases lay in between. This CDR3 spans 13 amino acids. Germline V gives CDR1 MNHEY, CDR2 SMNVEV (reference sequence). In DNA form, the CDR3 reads TGTGCCAGCAGTTTAGTTCCGGGTGTAGAGCAGTTCTTC. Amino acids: CASSLVPGVEQFF.